This T cell receptor beta chain was profiled in a study of blood T cell repertoires in COVID-19 (dated by TCRdb to the early 2020s). Regarding the complete study: Collaborator samples came from the United States, Italy and Spain and covered acute and convalescent phases of COVID-19. The prospective study material was composed of cDNA or gDNA derived from T cells, B-cell-depleted T cells, or PBMCs. Deeply sampled blood TCRbeta repertoires from subjects exposed to, actively infected with, or recovered from COVID-19 were included in the dataset. The repertoires were released in a freely available public database intended as a resource for research on the immune response to SARS-CoV-2. The samples were drawn from the first 160 participants of the ongoing ImmuneRACE study and from under 1,500 subjects provided by 6 global collaborators. The sample metadata nearly always contained a de-identified subject ID, COVID-19 status, age in years and sex. Where available, HLA class I and class II types were obtained from metadata supplied by the sample provider rather than from assay-based typing. Overall study results and their limits: The amount of clinical and demographic metadata varied by source and participant and was provided uncurated.

TCRbeta CDR3 regions were amplified from genomic DNA by means of the immunoSEQ Assay, a bias-controlled multiplex PCR. In the paper's pipeline: Nucleated cell counts per sample were estimated from amplification of reference gene primers within the assay. To quantify the absolute abundance of each unique TCRbeta CDR3 rearrangement, sequence reads were collapsed and filtered. For each sample, productive Simpson clonality was calculated as the square root of Simpson's diversity index over productive rearrangements. This immuneACCESS table, as held by TCRdb, lists in-frame sequences with V and J called but not all clones. Of the missing ones, under half trace to an unresolved V gene in checked studies; the others have no known cause. Clone size and the V and J calls come from that table; the DNA yielded D and trimming. The sample table lists nearly 250,000 clones, roughly 88% of them with a count of one. Of the sample, roughly 1.9% is held by the ten largest clones.

Enrolling through a virtual design, the prospective study's participants ranged in age from roughly 18 to 89 years and lived across 24 United States geographic areas. In the prospective study, cohorts were assigned on the basis of participant-reported clinical history obtained from a screening survey and a study questionnaire. Recovered participants in ImmuneRACE Cohort 3 were defined by two consecutive negative NP/OP PCR tests, clearance by a healthcare professional, or resolution of symptoms. Mobile phlebotomists in the prospective study collected whole blood, serum and a nasopharyngeal or oropharyngeal swab from every participant. Additional blood draws and questionnaires over a 2-month period could optionally be provided by prospective study participants. Before DNA extraction, blood samples from the prospective study were shipped at room temperature or frozen. Taken from cysteine to phenylalanine, the CDR3 has 12 residues. Only the CDR3 part of the read is kept: 36 bases, read in frame from the first base. Deletion took 4 bases off V and 5 bases off J, with a span of 6 bases between the germline ends. Sequences SGDLS (CDR1) and YYNGEE (CDR2) are obtained from the germline V gene.

A remark on this clone: No antigen is known for it. No much larger clonotype is one base removed from it; base qualities were not supplied.

The receptor was derived from a woman in her 50s who had recovered from COVID-19. The rearranged segments are TRBV9 and TRBJ2-2; no confident D gene assignment can be made. The sequencing input was PBMCs or T cells enriched from blood (not recorded which). The CDR3 in this case is CASSMSTGELFF. The DNA is as follows: TGTGCCAGCAGCATGAGTACCGGGGAGCTGTTTTTT.